The source of this T cell receptor beta chain is a study of T cell responses to AZD1222 COVID-19 vaccine. Per germline, CDR1 MGHDK and CDR2 SYGVNS. The CDR3 is 14 amino acids. V was clipped by 4 bases and J by 4 bases, with 12 bases between them. Sequencing was performed with immunoSEQ multiplex PCR; in TCRdb, only in-frame clones are kept and a portion is missing. The table records 83,000 or so clones, roughly 86% of them present only once. The sequence was collected from an adult who received the AZD1222 COVID-19 vaccine. The V and J genes are TRBV25-1 and TRBJ2-3; D unresolved. This specimen was peripheral blood, taken 28 days after the second AZD1222 dose. CDR3 sequence (DNA): TGTGCCAGCAGTGGGACCGCAAGGGCAGATACGCAGTATTTT. It codes for CASSGTARADTQYF.